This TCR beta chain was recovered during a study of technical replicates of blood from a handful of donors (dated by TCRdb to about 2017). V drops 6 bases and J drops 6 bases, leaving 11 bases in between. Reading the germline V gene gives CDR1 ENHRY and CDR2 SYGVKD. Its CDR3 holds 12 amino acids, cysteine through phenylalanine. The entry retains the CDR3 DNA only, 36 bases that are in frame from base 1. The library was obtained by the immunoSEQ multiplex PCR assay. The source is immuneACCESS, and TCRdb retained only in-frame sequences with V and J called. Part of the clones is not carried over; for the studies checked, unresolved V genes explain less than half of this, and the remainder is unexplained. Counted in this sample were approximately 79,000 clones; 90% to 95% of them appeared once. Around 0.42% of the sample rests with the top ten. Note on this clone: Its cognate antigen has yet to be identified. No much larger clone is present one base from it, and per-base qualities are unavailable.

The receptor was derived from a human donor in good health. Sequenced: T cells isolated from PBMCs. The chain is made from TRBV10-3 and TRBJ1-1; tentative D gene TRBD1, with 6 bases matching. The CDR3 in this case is CAISSDRSEAFF. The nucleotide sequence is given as TGTGCCATCAGCTCGGACAGATCTGAAGCTTTCTTT.